Ten or more counts support the clone carrying this T cell receptor (beta chain). Its specificity is unknown. Construction of TCR beta libraries was performed using quantitative 5'-RACE with molecular barcodes. TCRdb used MiXCR to reprocess the 5' RACE reads, holding one entry per CDR3 protein. This sample has about 200,000 distinct CDR3 sequences, with roughly 24% found just once. This sample was taken from a study of CD8 T cells in ankylosing spondylitis. The CDR3 is 16 residues long. Trimming left V 5 bases short and J 4 bases short, with 18 bases between. From germline, CDR1 is SGHAT and CDR2 FQNNGV. The study's findings and limits: Some of these motif variants have turned up before, in reports on reactive arthritis synovial fluid and blood.

Input material: blood, either unsorted or a sorted T cell fraction (not recorded which). The sequence derives from a male donor with ankylosing spondylitis or in good health (not recorded which). The chain joins TRBV11-2 to TRBJ2-1, with D tentatively TRBD2 (6 bases). DNA of the CDR3: TGTGCCAGCAGCCCAATTAGCGGAGCGAGGTACAATGAGCAGTTCTTC. Residues: CASSPISGARYNEQFF.